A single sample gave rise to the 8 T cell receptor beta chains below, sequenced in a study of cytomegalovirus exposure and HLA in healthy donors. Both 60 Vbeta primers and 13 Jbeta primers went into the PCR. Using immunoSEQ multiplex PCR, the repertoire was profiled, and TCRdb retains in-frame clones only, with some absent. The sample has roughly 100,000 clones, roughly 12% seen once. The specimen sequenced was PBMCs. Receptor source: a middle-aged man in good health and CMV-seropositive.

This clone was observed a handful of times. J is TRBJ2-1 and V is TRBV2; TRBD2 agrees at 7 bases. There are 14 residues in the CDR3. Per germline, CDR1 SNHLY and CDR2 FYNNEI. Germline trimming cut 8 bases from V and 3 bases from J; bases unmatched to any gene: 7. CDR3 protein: CASGRASGYNEQFF. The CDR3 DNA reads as TGTGCCAGCGGGAGGGCTAGCGGCTACAATGAGCAGTTCTTC.

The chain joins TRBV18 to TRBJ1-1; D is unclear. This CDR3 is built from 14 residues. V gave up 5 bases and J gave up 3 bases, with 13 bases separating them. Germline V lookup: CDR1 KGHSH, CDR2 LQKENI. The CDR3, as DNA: TGTGCCAGCTCATCCCTCCCGCCGGACACTGAAGCTTTCTTT. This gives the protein CASSSLPPDTEAFF.

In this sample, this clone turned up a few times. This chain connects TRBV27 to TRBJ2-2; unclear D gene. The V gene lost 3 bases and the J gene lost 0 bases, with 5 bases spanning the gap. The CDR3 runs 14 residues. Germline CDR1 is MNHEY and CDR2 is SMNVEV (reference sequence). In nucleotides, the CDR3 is TGTGCCAGCAGTTTCGGGTCGAACACCGGGGAGCTGTTTTTT. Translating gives CASSFGSNTGELFF.

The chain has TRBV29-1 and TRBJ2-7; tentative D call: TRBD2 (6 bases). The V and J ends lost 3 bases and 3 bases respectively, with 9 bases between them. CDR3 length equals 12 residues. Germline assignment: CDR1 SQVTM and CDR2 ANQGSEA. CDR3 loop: CSVDWGDYEQYF. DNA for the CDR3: TGCAGCGTTGACTGGGGGGACTACGAGCAGTACTTC.

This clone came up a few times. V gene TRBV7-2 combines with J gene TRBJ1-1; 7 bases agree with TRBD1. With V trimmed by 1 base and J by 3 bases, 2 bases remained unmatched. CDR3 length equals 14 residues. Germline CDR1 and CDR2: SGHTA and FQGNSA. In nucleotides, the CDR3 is TGTGCCAGCAGCTTAGGAACAGGGGACACTGAAGCTTTCTTT. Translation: CASSLGTGDTEAFF.

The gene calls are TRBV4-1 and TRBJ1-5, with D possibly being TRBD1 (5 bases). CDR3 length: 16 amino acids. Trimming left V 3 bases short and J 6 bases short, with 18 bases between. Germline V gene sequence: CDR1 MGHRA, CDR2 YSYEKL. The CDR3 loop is CASSQTADSSRQPQHF. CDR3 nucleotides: TGCGCCAGCAGCCAGACCGCTGACAGTTCGCGTCAGCCCCAGCATTTT.

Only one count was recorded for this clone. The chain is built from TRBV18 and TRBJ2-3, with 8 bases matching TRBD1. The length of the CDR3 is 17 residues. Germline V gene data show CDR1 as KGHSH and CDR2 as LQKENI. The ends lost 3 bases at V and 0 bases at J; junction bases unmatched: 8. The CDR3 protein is CASSPRTGGQSTDTQYF. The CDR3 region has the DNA TGTGCCAGCTCACCCCGTACAGGGGGGCAGAGCACAGATACGCAGTATTTT. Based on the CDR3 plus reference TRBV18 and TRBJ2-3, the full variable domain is NAGVMQNPRHLVRRRGQEARLRCSPMKGHSHVYWYRQLPEEGLKFMVYLQKENIIDESGMPKERFSAEFPKEGPSILRIQQVVRGDSAAYFCASSPRTGGQSTDTQYFGPGTRLTVL.

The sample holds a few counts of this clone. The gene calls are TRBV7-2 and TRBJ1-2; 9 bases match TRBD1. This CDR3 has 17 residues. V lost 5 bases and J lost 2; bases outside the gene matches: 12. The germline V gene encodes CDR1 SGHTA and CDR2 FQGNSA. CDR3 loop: CASSPQPGTGKNYGYTF. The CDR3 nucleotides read TGTGCCAGCAGCCCACAGCCCGGGACAGGGAAAAACTATGGCTACACCTTC.